This T cell receptor (beta chain) was recorded in a study of sequential checkpoint blockade in melanoma (dated by TCRdb to about 2019). Describing the broader study: Using 1:1 randomization, the trial assigned patients either to first-line nivolumab followed by ipilimumab (arm A) or to ipilimumab followed by nivolumab (arm B). Maintenance nivolumab came after each of the two trial sequences.

Relative to germline, V is 3 bases shorter and J is 7 bases shorter, with 10 bases between their ends. The CDR3, cysteine through phenylalanine, is 13 amino acids long. Solely the CDR3 DNA is kept, with 39 bases framed from the first base. The germline V gene encodes CDR1 SNHLY and CDR2 FYNNEI. With respect to this clone: It has no known antigen specificity. Base qualities are not provided; no much larger clone lies one nucleotide away.

The research as a whole found: The model for predicting response that combines TCR metrics with mutation burden needs to be validated in larger, independent patient cohorts.

The immunoSEQ Assay was used to immunosequence TCRbeta CDR3 regions from genomic DNA. Prior to high-throughput sequencing, genomic DNA was amplified by bias-controlled multiplex PCR. Per the source publication's procedure: To quantify the absolute abundance of each unique TCRbeta CDR3 region, the sequences were collapsed and filtered. Clonality, defined as 1 minus Pielou's evenness, was calculated using only productive rearrangements. Clones with significantly greater frequencies in on-treatment versus baseline samples were identified using a previously published method. This immuneACCESS table, as held by TCRdb, lists in-frame sequences with V and J called but not all clones. Of the missing ones, under half trace to an unresolved V gene in checked studies; the others have no known cause. V, J and clone size are taken as reported in that table, and D and trimming were inferred from the DNA itself. This sample has about 27,000 clones in its table, and 70% to 80% of those were observed once. The leading ten clones occupy 13% of the sample.

In light of the paper, this sample's treatment or condition label describes: randomized to nivolumab then ipilimumab (arm A) or the reverse (arm B). None of the patients in the trial had previously been given DNA-damaging chemotherapy. Thawed PBMCs were sorted on a FACS Aria II flow cytometer to isolate live CD3+CD8+ cells negative for CD19 and CD56. Samples came from patients with melanoma in CheckMate 064, a randomized, open-label phase II trial of sequential checkpoint blockade. Peripheral blood mononuclear cells were collected by leukapheresis, purified using Ficoll-Paque, and frozen in human serum containing around 10% DMSO. Immediately after sorting, the purity of the sorted blood CD3+CD8+ cells was confirmed to be >95%, and DNA was then extracted.

Here the sequenced sample was CD8+ T cells sorted from blood (inferred from file names), taken from a patient given nivolumab and ipilimumab in sequence. In this chain, TRBV2 is recombined with TRBJ2-1; TRBD1 is possibly the D segment (5 matching bases). This TCR was recovered from a human donor with melanoma. DNA sequence: TGTGCCAGCAGTGACAGGGTGAAAAATGAGCAGTTCTTC. Its amino acids are CASSDRVKNEQFF.